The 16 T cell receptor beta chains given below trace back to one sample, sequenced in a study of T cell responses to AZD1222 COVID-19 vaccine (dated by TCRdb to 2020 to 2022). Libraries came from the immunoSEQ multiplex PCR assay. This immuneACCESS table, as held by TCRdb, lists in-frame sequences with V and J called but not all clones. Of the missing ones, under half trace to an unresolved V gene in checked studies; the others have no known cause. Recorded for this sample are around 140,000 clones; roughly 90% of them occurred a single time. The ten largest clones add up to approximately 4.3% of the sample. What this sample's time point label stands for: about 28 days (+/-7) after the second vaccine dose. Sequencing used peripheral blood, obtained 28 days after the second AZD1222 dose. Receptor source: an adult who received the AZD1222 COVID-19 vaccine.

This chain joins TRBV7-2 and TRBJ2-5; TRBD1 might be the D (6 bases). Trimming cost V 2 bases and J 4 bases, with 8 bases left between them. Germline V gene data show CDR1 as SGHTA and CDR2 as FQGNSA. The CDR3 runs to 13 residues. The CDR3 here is CASSLWGRETQYF. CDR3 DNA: TGTGCCAGCAGCTTATGGGGGCGAGAGACCCAGTACTTC.

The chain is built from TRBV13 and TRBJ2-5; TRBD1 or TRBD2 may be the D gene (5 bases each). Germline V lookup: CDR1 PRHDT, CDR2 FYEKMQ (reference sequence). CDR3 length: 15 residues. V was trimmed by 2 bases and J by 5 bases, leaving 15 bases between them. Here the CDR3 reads CASSLWGTSLETQYF. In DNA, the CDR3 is TGTGCCAGCAGCTTATGGGGGACGTCTCTGGAGACCCAGTACTTC.

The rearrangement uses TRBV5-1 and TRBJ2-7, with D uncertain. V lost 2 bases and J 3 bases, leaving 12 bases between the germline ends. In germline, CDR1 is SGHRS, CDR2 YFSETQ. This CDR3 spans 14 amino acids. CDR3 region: CASSLRPPDYEQYF. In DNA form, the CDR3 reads TGCGCCAGCAGCTTACGACCACCGGACTACGAGCAGTACTTC.

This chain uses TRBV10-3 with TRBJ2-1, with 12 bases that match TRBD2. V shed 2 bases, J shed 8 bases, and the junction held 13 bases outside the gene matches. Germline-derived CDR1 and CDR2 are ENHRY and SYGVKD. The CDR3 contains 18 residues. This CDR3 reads CAISERLAGASRIDEQFF. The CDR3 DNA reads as TGTGCCATCAGTGAGCGACTAGCGGGAGCGTCGAGGATCGATGAGCAGTTCTTC.

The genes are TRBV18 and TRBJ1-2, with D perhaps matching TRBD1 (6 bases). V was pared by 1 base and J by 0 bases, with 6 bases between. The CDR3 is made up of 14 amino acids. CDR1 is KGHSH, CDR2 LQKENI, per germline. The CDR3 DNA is TGTGCCAGCTCACCACAGGGGGCTAACTATGGCTACACCTTC. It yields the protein CASSPQGANYGYTF.

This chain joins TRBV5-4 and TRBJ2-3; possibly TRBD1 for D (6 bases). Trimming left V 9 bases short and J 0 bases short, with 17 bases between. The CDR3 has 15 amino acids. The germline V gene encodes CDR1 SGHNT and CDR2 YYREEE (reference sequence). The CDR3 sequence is CAKITRDKSTDTQYF. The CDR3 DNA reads TGTGCCAAAATTACAAGGGACAAGAGCACAGATACGCAGTATTTT.

As DNA, the CDR3 is TGTGCCAGCAGTTACGGAACAGCGAACACTGAAGCTTTCTTT. Its translation: CASSYGTANTEAFF. The chain is built from TRBV6-5 and TRBJ1-1; no firm D call. Trimming took off 2 bases at V and 1 base at J, with 8 bases between the two ends. Germline-derived CDR1 and CDR2 are MNHEY and SVGAGI. This CDR3 spans 14 amino acids.

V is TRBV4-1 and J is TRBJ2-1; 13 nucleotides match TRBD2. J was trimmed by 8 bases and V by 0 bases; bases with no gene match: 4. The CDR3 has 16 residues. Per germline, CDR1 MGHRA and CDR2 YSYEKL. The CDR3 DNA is TGCGCCAGCAGCCAAGAACCCGGACTAGCGGGAGATGAGCAGTTCTTC. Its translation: CASSQEPGLAGDEQFF.

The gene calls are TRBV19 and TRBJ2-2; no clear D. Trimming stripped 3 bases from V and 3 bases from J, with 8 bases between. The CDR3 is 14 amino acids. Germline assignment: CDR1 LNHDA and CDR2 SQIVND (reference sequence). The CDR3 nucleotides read TGTGCCAGTAGTATCTACAGTGACACCGGGGAGCTGTTTTTT. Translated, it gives CASSIYSDTGELFF.

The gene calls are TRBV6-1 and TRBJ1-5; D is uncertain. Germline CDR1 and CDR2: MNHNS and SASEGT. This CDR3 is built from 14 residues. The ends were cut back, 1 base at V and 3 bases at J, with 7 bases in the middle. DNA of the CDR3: TGTGCCAGCAGTGAAGGACGGAACAATCAGCCCCAGCATTTT. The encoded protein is CASSEGRNNQPQHF.

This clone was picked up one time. CDR3 loop: CSVEGIGDYSTDTQYF. CDR3 coding DNA: TGCAGCGTTGAGGGTATAGGGGACTACTCCACAGATACGCAGTATTTT. The chain is built from TRBV29-1 and TRBJ2-3, with TRBD2 identical over 7 bases. Trimming cost V 3 bases and J 2 bases; bases outside gene matches: 11. The CDR3 loop spans 16 amino acids. Germline V gene sequence: CDR1 SQVTM, CDR2 ANQGSEA.

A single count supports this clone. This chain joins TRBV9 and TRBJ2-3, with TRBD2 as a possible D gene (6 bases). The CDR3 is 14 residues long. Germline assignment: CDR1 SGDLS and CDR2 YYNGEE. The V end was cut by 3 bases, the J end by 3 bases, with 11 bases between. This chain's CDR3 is CASSGLVLTDTQYF. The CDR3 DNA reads TGTGCCAGCAGCGGACTAGTCTTGACAGATACGCAGTATTTT.

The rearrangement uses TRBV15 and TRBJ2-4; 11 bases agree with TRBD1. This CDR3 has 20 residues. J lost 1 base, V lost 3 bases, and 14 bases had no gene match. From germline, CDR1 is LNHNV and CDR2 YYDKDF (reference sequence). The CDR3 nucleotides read TGTGCCACCAGCAGCATCCTGGGGGGACAGGGGGTTGGCGCCAAAAACATTCAGTACTTC. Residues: CATSSILGGQGVGAKNIQYF.

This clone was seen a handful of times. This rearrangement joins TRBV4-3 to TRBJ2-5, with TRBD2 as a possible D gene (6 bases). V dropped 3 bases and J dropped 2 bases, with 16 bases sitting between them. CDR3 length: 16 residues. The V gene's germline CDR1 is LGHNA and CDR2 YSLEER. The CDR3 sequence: CASSQGGPGGQETQYF. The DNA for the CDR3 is TGCGCCAGCAGCCAGGGGGGACCCGGGGGTCAAGAGACCCAGTACTTC.

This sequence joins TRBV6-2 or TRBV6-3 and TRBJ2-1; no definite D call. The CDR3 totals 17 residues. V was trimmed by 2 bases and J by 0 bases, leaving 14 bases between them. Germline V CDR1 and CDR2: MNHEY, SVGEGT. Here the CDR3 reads CASSYPHGASSYNEQFF. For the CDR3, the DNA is TGTGCCAGCAGTTACCCGCACGGCGCAAGCTCCTACAATGAGCAGTTCTTC.

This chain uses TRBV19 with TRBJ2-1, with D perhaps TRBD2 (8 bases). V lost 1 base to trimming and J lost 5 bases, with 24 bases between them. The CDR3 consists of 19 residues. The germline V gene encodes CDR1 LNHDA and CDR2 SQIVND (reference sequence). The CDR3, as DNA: TGTGCCAGTAGTATAGCTGGTAGCGGGATTCAGGGGGTACACAATGAGCAGTTCTTC. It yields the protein CASSIAGSGIQGVHNEQFF.